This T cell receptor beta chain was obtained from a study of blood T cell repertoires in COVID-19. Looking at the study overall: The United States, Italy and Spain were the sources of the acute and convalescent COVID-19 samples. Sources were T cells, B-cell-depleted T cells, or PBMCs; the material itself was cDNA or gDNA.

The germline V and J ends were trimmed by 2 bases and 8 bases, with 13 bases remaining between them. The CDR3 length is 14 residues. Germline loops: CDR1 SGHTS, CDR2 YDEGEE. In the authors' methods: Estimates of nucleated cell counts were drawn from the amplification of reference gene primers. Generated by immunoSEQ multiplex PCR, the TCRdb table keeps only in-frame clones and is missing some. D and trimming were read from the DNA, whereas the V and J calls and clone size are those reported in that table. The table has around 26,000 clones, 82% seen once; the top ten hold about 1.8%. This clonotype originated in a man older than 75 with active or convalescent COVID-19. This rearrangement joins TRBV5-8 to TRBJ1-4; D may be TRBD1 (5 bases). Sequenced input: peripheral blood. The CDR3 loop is CASSFPGAGEKLFF. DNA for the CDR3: TGTGCCAGCAGCTTCCCGGGAGCAGGGGAAAAACTGTTTTTT. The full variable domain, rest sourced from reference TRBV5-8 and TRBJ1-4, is EAGVTQSPTHLIKTRGQQATLRCSPISGHTSVYWYQQALGLGLQFLLWYDEGEERNRGNFPPRFSGRQFPNYSSELNVNALELEDSALYLCASSFPGAGEKLFFGSGTQLSVL.